This paragraph covers one T cell receptor (beta chain) sequence. MiXCR, applied by TCRdb to the RT-PCR reads, yields one record per CDR3 protein. The sample gives about 89,000 distinct CDR3 sequences, 45% to 50% of which show up once; 61% is in the top ten. The data stem from a study of patients and donors after allogeneic stem cell transplantation. The clonotype comes from a human donor who was either an allogeneic HSCT recipient or a stem cell or donor lymphocyte infusion donor (not recorded which). It is not recorded whose cells these are; they may come from a transplant donor. Sequencing was performed on blood, either unsorted or a sorted T cell fraction (not recorded which).

Here the CDR3 reads CATTGQSNGYTF. The CDR3 DNA sequence: TGTGCCACGACAGGACAGTCTAACGGCTACACCTTC. The chain carries TRBV10-3 and TRBJ1-2, with D possibly TRBD1 on 6 matching bases. This CDR3 spans 12 amino acids. Trimming shortened V by 10 bases and J by 8 bases, and 17 bases separated the two germline ends. CDR1 ENHRY and CDR2 SYGVKD come from the germline V gene.